What follows is one T cell receptor (beta chain) and its context. This clonotype was seen more than once but under ten times. The target of this receptor is not known. Base qualities are missing; no much larger clone stands one base away. The sample originates from a study of human T cells and chemical hapten exposure (dated by TCRdb to the early 2020s). In the study overall: For sensitization, 2% DPC in acetone was applied to a roughly 2 cm by roughly 2 cm area of upper inner arm skin. Weekly therapeutic DPC doses were additionally applied to the scalp of patients throughout the roughly 25-week study period. Libraries were pooled for sequencing, and per-sample TCR yields varied mainly because of small differences in library volumes within the pool. Peripheral blood TCR repertoire changes were tracked in vivo in alopecia patients during primary and secondary sensitization to the hapten diphenylcyclopropenone (DPC). Patch testing on the upper back used Finn chambers containing 0.01% DPC, with scoring done after 6 days according to International Contact Dermatitis Research Group standards. For TCR sequencing, blood came from about 28 alopecia patients at anywhere from one to four time points (pre-sensitization, 2, 6 and 24 weeks). The patient cohort, mostly female, included alopecia areata with under or over 50% scalp involvement, alopecia totalis and alopecia universalis. Blood was sampled from patients pre-sensitization (week 0) and at 2, 6 and about 24 weeks after DPC sensitization.

Its CDR3 holds 16 amino acids, cysteine through phenylalanine. CDR3 DNA only is kept here, 48 bases in frame from base 1. V lost 5 bases and J lost 0 bases; the stretch between them is 14 bases long. Looking up the germline V gene yields CDR1 MDHEN and CDR2 SYDVKM. Preparation of the library involved RACE. TCRdb names NextSeq 500 as the instrument used. Library preparation attached unique molecular identifiers to individual cDNA molecules for quantitative, reproducible TCR counting. From each blood RNA sample, both TCR alpha and TCR beta chains were sequenced. The authors' pipeline ran thus. Samples had a median of roughly 100,000 TCRs, with a range from about 20,000 to 690,600. The Decombinator software suite was used to annotate the V, J and CDR3 of the TCR reads. For PS versus PT1 abundance plots, all samples were subsampled to the same number of TCRs (28,000). Expanded TCRs were defined as absent before sensitization and observed at least eight times at the 2-week time point. TCRdb passed the public sequencing reads through fastp at Q25 and MiXCR, retaining productive beta sequences. CDR3 protein duplicates are merged, each entry listing the most common genes and DNA. These V and J calls derive from TCRdb rather than the authors' analysis. The sample table contains about 55,000 distinct CDR3 sequences; only one count was recorded for about a tenth of them. The top ten clones comprise approximately 1.8% of the sample.

Overall study outcomes, separate from this receptor: Significantly more large CDR3 similarity clusters were formed by expanded TCRs than by pre-sensitization or healthy control sets, consistent with antigen-driven responses. After repeated subsampling, the strength of the expansion versus patch-test correlation and the threshold at which it became significant changed. The number of PT1 expanded TCRs positively correlated with patch test score, significant at thresholds 8, 16 and 32 but not 4. All patients had alopecia, a presumed autoimmune disease, so their immune response might differ from that of healthy individuals. DPC sensitization did not change how many TCRs were above 1 in 1000 frequency, and no evidence was found of alterations in global repertoire structure.

The time point label on this specimen signifies: patch test 2, 6 weeks after DPC sensitization. The sample's treatment or condition label, decoded: therapeutic diphenylcyclopropenone sensitization with weekly scalp DPC. Blood at each patch-test visit was drawn before the patch test was applied. To be eligible, patients had to be aged 18 to 70, diagnosed with alopecia and judged suitable for DPC therapy, while pregnant patients were excluded. Total RNA was extracted from unfractionated whole blood collected in Tempus Blood RNA tubes. Recombination joined TRBV28 with TRBJ1-3, with no confident D gene call. This receptor was taken from a woman between 50 and 59 years old with alopecia areata. Some clones in this sample may be carry-over from other donors' samples. This specimen consisted of whole blood, obtained in connection with sensitization to the hapten diphenylcyclopropenone (DPC). This receptor carries the CDR3 CASSPDPSISGNTIYF. DNA sequence: TGTGCCAGCAGTCCCGACCCATCGATCTCTGGAAACACCATATATTTT.